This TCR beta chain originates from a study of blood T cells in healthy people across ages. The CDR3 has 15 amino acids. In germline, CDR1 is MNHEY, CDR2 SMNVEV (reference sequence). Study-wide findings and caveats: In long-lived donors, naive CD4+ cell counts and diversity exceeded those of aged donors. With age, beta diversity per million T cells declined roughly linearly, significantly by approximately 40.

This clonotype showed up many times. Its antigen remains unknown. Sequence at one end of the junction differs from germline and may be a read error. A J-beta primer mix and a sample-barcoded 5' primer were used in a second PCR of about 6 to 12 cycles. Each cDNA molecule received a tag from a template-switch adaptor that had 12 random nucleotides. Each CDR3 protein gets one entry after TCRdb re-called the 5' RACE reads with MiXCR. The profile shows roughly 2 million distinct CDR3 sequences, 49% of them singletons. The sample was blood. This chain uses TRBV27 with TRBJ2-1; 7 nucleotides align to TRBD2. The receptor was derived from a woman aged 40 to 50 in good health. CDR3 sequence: CASSLGGSSYNEQFF. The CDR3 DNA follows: TGCGCCAGCAGCTTGGGGGGGAGCTCCTACAATGAGCAGTTCTTC.